This TCR beta chain was profiled in a study of blood T cell repertoires in COVID-19. Study-wide context: The analysed material was cDNA or gDNA that came from T cells, B-cell-depleted T cells, or PBMCs.

TCRdb's table, derived via immunoSEQ multiplex PCR, lists solely in-frame clones and lacks some. Of 45,000 to 70,000 clones listed, roughly 70% were seen once; the top ten hold roughly a sixth. Germline V CDR1 and CDR2: KGHDR, SFDVKD. Trimming removed 0 bases from V and 6 bases from J; junction bases left unmatched: 3. The length of the CDR3 is 16 residues. This clonotype was sampled from a woman aged 50 to 60 with active or convalescent COVID-19. The specimen sequenced was peripheral blood. J is TRBJ2-2 and V is TRBV24-1, with 10 positions matching TRBD1. The CDR3 reads CATSDLGQGVAGELFF. The CDR3 coding sequence is TGTGCCACCAGTGATTTGGGACAGGGGGTCGCCGGGGAGCTGTTTTTT.